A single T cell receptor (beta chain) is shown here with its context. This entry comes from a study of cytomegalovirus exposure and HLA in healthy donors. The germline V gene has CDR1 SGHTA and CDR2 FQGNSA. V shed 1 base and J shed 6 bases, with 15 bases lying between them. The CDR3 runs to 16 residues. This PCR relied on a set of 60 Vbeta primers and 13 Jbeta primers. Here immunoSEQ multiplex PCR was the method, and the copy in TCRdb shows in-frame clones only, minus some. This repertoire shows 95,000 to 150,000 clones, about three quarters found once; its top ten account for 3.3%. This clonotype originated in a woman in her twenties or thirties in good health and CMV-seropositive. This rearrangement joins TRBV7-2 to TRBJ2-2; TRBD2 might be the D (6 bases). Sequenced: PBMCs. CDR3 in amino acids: CASSLGPQRLAGELFF. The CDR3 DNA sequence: TGTGCCAGCAGCTTAGGTCCCCAAAGACTAGCCGGGGAGCTGTTTTTT. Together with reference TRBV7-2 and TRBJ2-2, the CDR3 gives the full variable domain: GAGVSQSPSNKVTEKGKDVELRCDPISGHTALYWYRQSLGQGLEFLIYFQGNSAPDKSGLPSDRFSAERTGGSVSTLTIQRTQQEDSAVYLCASSLGPQRLAGELFFGEGSRLTVL.